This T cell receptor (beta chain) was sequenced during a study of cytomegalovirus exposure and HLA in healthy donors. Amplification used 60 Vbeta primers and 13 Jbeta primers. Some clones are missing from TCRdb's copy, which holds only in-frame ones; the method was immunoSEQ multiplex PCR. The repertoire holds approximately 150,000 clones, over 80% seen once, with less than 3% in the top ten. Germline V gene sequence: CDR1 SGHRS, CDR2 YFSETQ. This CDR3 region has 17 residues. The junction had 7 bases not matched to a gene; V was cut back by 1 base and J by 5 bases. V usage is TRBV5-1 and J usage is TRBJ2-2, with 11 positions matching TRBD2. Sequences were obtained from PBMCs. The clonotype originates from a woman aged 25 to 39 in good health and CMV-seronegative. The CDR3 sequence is CASSLFSGRATTGELFF. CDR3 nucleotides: TGCGCCAGCAGCTTGTTTAGCGGGAGGGCTACGACCGGGGAGCTGTTTTTT. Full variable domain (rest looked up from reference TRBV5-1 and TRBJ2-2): KAGVTQTPRYLIKTRGQQVTLSCSPISGHRSVSWYQQTPGQGLQFLFEYFSETQRNKGNFPGRFSGRQFSNSRSEMNVSTLELGDSALYLCASSLFSGRATTGELFFGEGSRLTVL.